What follows is one T cell receptor beta chain and its context. Original handling: ImmunoSEQ sequences covered only the junction and lacked quality scores; filtering therefore differed. Assay: immunoSEQ multiplex PCR; the TCRdb copy retains only in-frame clones and omits some. V and J calls and clone size are copied from that table; D and trimming were computed from the DNA. This table holds hundreds of thousands of clones, just over 90% found once. CDR1 is MGHDK, CDR2 SYGVNS, per germline. CDR3 length: 15 amino acids. V trimming: 6 bases; J trimming: 4 bases; junction bases outside the gene matches: 4. The source of the sample is a study of shared clonotypes between healthy human individuals. Positive CCR7 selection of CD45RO-negative cells yielded the naive CD8 cells, and terminally differentiated effector memory CD45RA+ cells were excluded.

The sample was naive CD8+ T cells sorted from blood. The clonotype originates from a man in his thirties or forties in good health. The genes are TRBV25-1 and TRBJ2-3; 13 bases are a match to TRBD2. In DNA, the CDR3 is TGTGCCAGCAGCACTAGCGGGAGGGCCGCAGATACGCAGTATTTT. Translating gives CASSTSGRAADTQYF.